One T cell receptor beta chain is described in this entry. Sequenced by immunoSEQ multiplex PCR; TCRdb stores in-frame clones only, minus some. The sample consists of 200,000 to 250,000 clones, 88% of them appearing once. This entry is derived from a study of blood T cell repertoires in COVID-19. Germline CDR1 LNHDA, CDR2 SQIVND (reference sequence). This CDR3 is built from 15 residues. Trimming removed 4 bases at V and 7 bases at J, with 17 bases between. Sequencing was performed on peripheral blood. The chain is built from TRBV19 and TRBJ2-1, with no clear D. This receptor was identified in a man between 18 and 35 years old with active or convalescent COVID-19. The CDR3 protein is CASSTPVLIRNEQFF. In DNA form, the CDR3 reads TGTGCCAGTAGTACCCCCGTGTTAATTCGGAATGAGCAGTTCTTC.